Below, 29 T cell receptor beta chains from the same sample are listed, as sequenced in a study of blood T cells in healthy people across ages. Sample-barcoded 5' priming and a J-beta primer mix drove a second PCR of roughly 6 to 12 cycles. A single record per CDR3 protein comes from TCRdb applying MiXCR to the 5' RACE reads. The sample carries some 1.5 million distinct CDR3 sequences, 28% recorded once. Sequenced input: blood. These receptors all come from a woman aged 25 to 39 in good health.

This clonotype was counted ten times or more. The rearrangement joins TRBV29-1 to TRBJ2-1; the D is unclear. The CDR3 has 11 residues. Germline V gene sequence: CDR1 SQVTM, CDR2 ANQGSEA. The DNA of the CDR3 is TGCAGGACGGCGAAGTACAATGAGCAGTTCTTC. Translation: CRTAKYNEQFF.

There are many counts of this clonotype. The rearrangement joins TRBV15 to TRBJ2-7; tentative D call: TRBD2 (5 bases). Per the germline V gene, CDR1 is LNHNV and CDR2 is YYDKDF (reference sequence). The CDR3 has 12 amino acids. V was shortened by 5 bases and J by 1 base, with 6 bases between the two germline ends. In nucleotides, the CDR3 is TGTGCCACCAGCGGGGAGTCCTACGAGCAGTACTTC. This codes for CATSGESYEQYF.

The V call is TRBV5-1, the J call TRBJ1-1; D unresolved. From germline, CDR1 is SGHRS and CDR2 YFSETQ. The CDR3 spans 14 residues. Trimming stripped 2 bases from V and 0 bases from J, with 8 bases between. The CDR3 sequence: CASSFGEVNTEAFF. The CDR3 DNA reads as TGCGCCAGCAGCTTCGGGGAGGTGAACACTGAAGCTTTCTTT.

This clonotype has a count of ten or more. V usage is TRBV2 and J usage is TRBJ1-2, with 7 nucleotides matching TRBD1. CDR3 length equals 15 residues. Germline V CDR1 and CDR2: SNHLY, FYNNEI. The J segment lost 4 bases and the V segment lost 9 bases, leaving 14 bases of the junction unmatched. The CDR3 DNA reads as TGTGCCAGTCGGAAAGAGCCGGGACAGCGCTATGGCTACACCTTC. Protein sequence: CASRKEPGQRYGYTF.

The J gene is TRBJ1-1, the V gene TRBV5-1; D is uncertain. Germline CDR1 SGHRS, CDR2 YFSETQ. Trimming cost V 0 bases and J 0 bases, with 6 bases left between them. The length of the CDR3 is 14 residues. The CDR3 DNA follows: TGCGCCAGCAGCTTGGAGGAGATGAACACTGAAGCTTTCTTT. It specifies CASSLEEMNTEAFF.

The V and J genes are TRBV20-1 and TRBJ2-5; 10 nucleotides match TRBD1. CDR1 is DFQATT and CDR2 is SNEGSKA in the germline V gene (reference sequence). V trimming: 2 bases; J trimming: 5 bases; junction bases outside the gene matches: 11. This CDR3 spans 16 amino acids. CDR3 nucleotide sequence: TGCAGTGCTAGACCGGGACAGGGGCGCTCCCGGGAGACCCAGTACTTC. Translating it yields CSARPGQGRSRETQYF.

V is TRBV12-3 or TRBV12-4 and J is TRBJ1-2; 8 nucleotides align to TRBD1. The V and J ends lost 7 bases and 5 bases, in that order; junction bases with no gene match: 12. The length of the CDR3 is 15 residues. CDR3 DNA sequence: TGTGCCAGCACCTTCCGGGACAGGAGCGGTTATGGCTACACCTTC. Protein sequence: CASTFRDRSGYGYTF.

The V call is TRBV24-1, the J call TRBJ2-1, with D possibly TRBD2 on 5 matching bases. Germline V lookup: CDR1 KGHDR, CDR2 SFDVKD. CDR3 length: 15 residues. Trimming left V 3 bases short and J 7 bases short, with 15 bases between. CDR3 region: CATSDPGLDVNEQFF. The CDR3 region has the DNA TGTGCCACCAGTGATCCTGGACTCGACGTGAATGAGCAGTTCTTC.

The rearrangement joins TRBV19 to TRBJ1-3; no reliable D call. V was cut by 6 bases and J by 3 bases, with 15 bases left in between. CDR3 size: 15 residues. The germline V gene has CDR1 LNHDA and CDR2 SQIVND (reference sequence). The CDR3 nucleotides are TGTGCCAGTAGGGGCTACGTGGGAGGTGGAAACACCATATATTTT. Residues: CASRGYVGGGNTIYF. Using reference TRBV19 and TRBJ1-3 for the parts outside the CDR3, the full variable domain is DGGITQSPKYLFRKEGQNVTLSCEQNLNHDAMYWYRQDPGQGLRLIYYSQIVNDFQKGDIAEGYSVSREKKESFPLTVTSAQKNPTAFYLCASRGYVGGGNTIYFGEGSWLTVV.

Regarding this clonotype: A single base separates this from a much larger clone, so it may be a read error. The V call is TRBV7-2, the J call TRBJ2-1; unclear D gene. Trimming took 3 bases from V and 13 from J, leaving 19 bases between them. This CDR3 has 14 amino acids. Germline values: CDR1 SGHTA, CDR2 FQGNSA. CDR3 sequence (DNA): TGTGCCAGCAGCTTTAGCTCCTCAGGAGAGACCCAGTTCTTC. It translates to CASSFSSSGETQFF.

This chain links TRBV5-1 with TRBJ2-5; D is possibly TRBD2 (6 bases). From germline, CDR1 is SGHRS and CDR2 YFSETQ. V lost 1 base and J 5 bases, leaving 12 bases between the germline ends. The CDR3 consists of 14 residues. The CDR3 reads CASSLSPGDETQYF. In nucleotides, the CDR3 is TGCGCCAGCAGCTTGTCTCCGGGGGACGAGACCCAGTACTTC.

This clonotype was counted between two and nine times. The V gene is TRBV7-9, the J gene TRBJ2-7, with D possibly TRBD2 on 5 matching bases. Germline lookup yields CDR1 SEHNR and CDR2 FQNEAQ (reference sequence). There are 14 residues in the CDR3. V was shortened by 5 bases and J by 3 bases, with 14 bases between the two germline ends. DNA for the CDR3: TGTGCCAGCAGCGCCGAGGGTCGATTCTACGAGCAGTACTTC. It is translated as CASSAEGRFYEQYF. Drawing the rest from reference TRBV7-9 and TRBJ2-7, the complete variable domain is DTGVSQNPRHKITKRGQNVTFRCDPISEHNRLYWYRQTLGQGPEFLTYFQNEAQLEKSRLLSDRFSAERPKGSFSTLEIQRTEQGDSAMYLCASSAEGRFYEQYFGPGTRLTVT.

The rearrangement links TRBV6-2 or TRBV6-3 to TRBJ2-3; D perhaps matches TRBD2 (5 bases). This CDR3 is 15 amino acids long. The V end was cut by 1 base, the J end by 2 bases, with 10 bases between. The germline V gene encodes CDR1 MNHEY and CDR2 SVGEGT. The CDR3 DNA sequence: TGTGCCAGCAGTTACTTGTCGAGGGACACAGATACGCAGTATTTT. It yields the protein CASSYLSRDTDTQYF.

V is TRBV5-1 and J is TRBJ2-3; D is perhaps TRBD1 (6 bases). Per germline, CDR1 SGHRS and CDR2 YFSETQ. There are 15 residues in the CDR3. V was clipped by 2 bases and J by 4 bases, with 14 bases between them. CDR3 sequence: CASSFLQGEADTQYF. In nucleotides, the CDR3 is TGCGCCAGCAGCTTCTTACAGGGTGAAGCAGATACGCAGTATTTT.

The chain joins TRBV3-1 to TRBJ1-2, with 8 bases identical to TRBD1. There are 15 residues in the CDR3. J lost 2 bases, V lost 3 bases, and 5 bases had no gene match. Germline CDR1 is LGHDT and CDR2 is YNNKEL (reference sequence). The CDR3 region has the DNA TGTGCCAGCAGCCATGGGCAGGGGGCGAACTATGGCTACACCTTC. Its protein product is CASSHGQGANYGYTF.

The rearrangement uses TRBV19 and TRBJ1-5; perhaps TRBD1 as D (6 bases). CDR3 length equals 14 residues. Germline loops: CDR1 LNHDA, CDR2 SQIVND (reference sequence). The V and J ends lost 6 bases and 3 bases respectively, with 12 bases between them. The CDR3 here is CASRITGTNQPQHF. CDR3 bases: TGTGCCAGTAGGATTACAGGGACCAATCAGCCCCAGCATTTT.

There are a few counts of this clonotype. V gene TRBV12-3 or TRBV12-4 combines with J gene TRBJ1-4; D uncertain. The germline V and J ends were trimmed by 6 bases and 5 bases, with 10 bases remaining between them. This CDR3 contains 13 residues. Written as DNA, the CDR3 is TGTGCCAGCAGAACGACACAGAATGAAAAACTGTTTTTT. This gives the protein CASRTTQNEKLFF.

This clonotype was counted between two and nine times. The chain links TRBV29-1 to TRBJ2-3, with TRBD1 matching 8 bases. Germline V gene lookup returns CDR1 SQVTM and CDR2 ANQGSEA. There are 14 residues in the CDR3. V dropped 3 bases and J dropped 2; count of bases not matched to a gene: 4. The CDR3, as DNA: TGCAGCGTTGATAGGGACAGGTCCACAGATACGCAGTATTTT. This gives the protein CSVDRDRSTDTQYF.

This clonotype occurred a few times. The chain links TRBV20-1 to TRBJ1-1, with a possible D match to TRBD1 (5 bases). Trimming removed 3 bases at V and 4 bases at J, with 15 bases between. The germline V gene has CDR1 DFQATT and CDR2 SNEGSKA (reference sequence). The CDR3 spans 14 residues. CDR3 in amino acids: CSARVAQGVTEAFF. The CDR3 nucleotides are TGCAGTGCTAGGGTGGCCCAGGGTGTCACTGAAGCTTTCTTT.

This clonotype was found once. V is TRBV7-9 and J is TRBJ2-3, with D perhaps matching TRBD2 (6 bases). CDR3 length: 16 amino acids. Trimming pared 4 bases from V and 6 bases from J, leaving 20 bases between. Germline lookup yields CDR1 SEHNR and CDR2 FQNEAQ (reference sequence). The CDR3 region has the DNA TGTGCCAGCAGCTCCACCGGGACTCCAATTCGGGATACGCAGTATTTT. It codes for CASSSTGTPIRDTQYF.

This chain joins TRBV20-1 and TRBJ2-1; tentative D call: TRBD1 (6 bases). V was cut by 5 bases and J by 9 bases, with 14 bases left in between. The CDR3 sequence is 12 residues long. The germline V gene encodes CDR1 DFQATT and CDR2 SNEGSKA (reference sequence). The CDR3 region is CSAGGGSSEQFF. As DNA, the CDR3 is TGCAGTGCTGGGGGCGGCTCTAGTGAGCAGTTCTTC.

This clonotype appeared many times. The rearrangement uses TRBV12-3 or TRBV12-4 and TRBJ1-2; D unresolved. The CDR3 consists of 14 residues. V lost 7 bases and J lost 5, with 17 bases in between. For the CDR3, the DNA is TGTGCCAGCATCCGAACAGTGGCGGTTTATGGCTACACCTTC. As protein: CASIRTVAVYGYTF.

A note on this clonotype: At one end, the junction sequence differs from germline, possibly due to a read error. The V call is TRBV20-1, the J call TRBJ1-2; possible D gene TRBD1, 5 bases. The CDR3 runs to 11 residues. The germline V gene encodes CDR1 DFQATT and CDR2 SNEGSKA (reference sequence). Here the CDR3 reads CSASRDYSYTF. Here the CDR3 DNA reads TGCAGTGCTAGCCGGGACTATAGCTACACCTTC.

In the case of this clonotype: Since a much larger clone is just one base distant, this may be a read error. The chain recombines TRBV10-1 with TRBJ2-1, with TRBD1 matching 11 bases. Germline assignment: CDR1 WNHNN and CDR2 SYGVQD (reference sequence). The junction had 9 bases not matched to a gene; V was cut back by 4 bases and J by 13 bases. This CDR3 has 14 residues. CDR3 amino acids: CASSAGTGGETQFF. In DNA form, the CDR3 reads TGCGCCAGCAGTGCCGGGACAGGGGGAGAGACCCAGTTCTTC.

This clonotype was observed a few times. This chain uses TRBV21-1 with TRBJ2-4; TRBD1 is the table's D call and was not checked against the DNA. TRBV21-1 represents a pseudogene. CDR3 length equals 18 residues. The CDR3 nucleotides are TGTGCCAGCAGCGCCCGTCGTTGGACAGGACTAGCCAAAAACATTCAGTACTTC. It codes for CASSARRWTGLAKNIQYF.

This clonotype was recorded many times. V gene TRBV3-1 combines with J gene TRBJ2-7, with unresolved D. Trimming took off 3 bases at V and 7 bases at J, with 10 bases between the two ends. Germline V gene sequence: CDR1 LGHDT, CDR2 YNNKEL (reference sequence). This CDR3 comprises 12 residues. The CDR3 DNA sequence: TGTGCCAGCAGCCAGGGGAAGTTAGAGCAGTACTTC. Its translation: CASSQGKLEQYF.

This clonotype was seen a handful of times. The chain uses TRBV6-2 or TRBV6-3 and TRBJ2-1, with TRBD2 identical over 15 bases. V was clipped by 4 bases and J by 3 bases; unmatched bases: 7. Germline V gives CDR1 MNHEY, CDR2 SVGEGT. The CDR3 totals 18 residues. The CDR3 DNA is TGTGCCAGCAGTTCAAAAAGGACTAGCGGGAGGGTCTACAATGAGCAGTTCTTC. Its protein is CASSSKRTSGRVYNEQFF.

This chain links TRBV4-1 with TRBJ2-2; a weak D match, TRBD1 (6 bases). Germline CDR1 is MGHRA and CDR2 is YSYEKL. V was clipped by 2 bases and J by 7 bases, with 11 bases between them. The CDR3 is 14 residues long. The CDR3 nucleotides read TGCGCCAGCAGCCAAAAACAGGGAATCGGGGAGCTGTTTTTT. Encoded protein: CASSQKQGIGELFF.

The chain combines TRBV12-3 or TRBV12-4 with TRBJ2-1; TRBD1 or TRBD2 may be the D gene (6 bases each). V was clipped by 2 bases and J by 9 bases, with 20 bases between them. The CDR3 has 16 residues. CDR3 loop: CASSLRGADRGSEQFF. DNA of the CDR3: TGTGCCAGCAGTTTAAGGGGGGCGGACAGAGGGAGTGAGCAGTTCTTC.